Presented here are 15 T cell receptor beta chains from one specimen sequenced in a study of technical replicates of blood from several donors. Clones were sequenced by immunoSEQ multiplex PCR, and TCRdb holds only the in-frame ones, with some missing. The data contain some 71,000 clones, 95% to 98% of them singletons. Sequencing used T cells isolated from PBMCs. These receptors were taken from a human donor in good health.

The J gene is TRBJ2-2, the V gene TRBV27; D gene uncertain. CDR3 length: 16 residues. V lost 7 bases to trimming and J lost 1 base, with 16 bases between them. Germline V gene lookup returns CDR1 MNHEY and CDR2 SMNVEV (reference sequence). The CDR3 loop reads CASTPLASGNTGELFF. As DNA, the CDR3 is TGTGCCAGCACCCCCCTGGCCTCGGGGAACACCGGGGAGCTGTTTTTT.

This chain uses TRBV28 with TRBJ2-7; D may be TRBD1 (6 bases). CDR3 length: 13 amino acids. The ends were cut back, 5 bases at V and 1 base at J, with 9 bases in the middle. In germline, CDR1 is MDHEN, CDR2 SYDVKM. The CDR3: CASSPGQSYEQYF. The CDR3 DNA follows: TGTGCCAGCAGTCCCGGACAGTCCTACGAGCAGTACTTC.

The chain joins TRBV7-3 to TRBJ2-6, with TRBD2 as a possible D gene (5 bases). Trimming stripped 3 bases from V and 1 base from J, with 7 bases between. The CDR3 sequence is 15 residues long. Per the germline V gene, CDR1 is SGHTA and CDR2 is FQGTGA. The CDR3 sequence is CASSFSGSGANVLTF. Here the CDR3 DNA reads TGTGCCAGCAGCTTCTCGGGGTCTGGGGCCAACGTCCTGACTTTC.

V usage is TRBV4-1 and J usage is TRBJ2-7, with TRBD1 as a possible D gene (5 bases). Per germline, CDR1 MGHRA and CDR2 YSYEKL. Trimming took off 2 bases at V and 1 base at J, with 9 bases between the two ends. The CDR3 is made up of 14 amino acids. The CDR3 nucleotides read TGCGCCAGCAGCCAATCGCAGGGTTCCTACGAGCAGTACTTC. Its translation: CASSQSQGSYEQYF.

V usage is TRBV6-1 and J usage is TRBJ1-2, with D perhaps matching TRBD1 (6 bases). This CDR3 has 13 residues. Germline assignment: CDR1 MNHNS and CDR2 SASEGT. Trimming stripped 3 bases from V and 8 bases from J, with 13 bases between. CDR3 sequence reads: CASSESQGIGYTF. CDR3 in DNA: TGTGCCAGCAGTGAGTCACAGGGTATAGGCTACACCTTC.

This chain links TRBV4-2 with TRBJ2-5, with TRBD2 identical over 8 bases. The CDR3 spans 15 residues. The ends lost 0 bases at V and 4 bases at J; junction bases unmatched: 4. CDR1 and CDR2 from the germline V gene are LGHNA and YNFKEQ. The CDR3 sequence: CASSQEAGVGETQYF. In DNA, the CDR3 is TGTGCCAGCAGCCAAGAAGCGGGGGTGGGAGAGACCCAGTACTTC.

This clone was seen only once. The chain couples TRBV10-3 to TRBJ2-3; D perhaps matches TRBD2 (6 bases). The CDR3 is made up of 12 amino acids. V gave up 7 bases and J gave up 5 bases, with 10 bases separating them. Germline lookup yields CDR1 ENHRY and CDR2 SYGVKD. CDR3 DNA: TGTGCCATCACGGGGGATGGAGATACGCAGTATTTT. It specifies CAITGDGDTQYF.

The DNA of the CDR3 is TGTGCCAGCAGTTTATCTGAGGGGGGGAACGAGCAGTACTTC. Protein: CASSLSEGGNEQYF. This chain connects TRBV27 to TRBJ2-7; perhaps TRBD2 as D (7 bases). Germline CDR1 is MNHEY and CDR2 is SMNVEV (reference sequence). The V and J ends lost 0 bases and 5 bases respectively, with 11 bases between them. The CDR3 runs to 14 residues.

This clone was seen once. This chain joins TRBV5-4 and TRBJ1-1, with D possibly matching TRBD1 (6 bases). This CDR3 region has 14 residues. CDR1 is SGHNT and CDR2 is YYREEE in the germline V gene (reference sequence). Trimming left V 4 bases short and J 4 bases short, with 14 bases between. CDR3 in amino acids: CASSPQGPSTEAFF. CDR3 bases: TGTGCCAGCAGCCCACAGGGCCCCAGCACTGAAGCTTTCTTT.

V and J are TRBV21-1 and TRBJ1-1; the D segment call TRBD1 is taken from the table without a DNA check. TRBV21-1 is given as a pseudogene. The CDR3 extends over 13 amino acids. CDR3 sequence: CASSKGGRTEAFF. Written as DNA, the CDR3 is TGTGCCAGCAGCAAAGGGGGCAGGACGGAAGCTTTCTTT.

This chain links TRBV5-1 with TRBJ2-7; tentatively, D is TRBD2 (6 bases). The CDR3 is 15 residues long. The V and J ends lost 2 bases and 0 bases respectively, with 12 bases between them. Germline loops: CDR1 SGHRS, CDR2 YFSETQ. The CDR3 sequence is CASSFVRRDSYEQYF. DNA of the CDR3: TGCGCCAGCAGCTTCGTCAGGAGGGACTCCTACGAGCAGTACTTC.

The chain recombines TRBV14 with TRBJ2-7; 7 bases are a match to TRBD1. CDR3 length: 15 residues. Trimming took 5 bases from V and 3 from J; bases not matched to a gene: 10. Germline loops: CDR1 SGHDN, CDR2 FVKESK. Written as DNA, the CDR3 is TGTGCCAGCAGCGTCAACCAGGGGGATGACTACGAGCAGTACTTC. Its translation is CASSVNQGDDYEQYF.

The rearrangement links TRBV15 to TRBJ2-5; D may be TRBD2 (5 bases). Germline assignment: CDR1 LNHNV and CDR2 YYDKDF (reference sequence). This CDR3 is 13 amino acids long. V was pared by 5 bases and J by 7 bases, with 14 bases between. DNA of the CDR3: TGTGCCACCAGCGAGAGGGCCGTAGGGACCCAGTACTTC. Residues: CATSERAVGTQYF.

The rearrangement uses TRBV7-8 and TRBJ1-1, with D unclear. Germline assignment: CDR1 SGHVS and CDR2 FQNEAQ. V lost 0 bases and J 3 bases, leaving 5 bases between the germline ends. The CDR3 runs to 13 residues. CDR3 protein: CASSLAAHTEAFF. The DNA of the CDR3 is TGTGCCAGCAGCTTAGCGGCACACACTGAAGCTTTCTTT.

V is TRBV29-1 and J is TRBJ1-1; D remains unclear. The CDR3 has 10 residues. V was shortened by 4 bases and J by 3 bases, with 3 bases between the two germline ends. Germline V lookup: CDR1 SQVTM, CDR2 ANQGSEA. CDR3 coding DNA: TGCAGCGTTGCTCACACTGAAGCTTTCTTT. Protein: CSVAHTEAFF.